A selection of T cell receptor beta chains follows, all from one sample in a study of blood T cell repertoires in COVID-19. Sequencing used immunoSEQ multiplex PCR; TCRdb keeps in-frame clones, though not all of them. Here the sample spans nearly 250,000 clones, 86% being singletons. The material sequenced was PBMCs or T cells enriched from blood (not recorded which). These receptors were collected from a woman in her 50s who had recovered from COVID-19. CDR3s include the opening cysteine and the closing phenylalanine or tryptophan. Fields, in order: CDR3 DNA, CDR3 protein, J gene, D gene, clone size, V gene. The D gene is left open where the match is weak. Not all rows give a size; the values are once, few, many and, for expanded clones, a class.

CDR3 DNA: TGCGCCAGCAGCCCCCAGGGACTCGAGCAGTACTTC; CDR3 protein: CASSPQGLEQYF; J gene: TRBJ2-7; D gene: NA; clone size: NA; V gene: TRBV5-1
CDR3 DNA: TGTGCCACGTCCTTGGAGGCTTGGGATACGCAGTATTTT; CDR3 protein: CATSLEAWDTQYF; J gene: TRBJ2-3; D gene: NA; clone size: NA; V gene: TRBV12-3/TRBV12-4
CDR3 DNA: TGTGCCAGCAGCCGTGGCAGGGTGGTGGCCGGGGAGCTGTTTTTT; CDR3 protein: CASSRGRVVAGELFF; J gene: TRBJ2-2; D gene: NA; clone size: NA; V gene: TRBV11-3
CDR3 DNA: TGTGCCTGGAGTGTAGGGGATCACTATGGCTACACCTTC; CDR3 protein: CAWSVGDHYGYTF; J gene: TRBJ1-2; D gene: NA; clone size: NA; V gene: TRBV30
CDR3 DNA: TGCGCCAGCAGCCCCTGGACAGCGAACACCGGGGAGCTGTTTTTT; CDR3 protein: CASSPWTANTGELFF; J gene: TRBJ2-2; D gene: NA; clone size: NA; V gene: TRBV5-1
CDR3 DNA: TGTGCCAGCAGACCAGGGGGCCGAGGCTACACCTTC; CDR3 protein: CASRPGGRGYTF; J gene: TRBJ1-2; D gene: TRBD1; clone size: once; V gene: TRBV6-5
CDR3 DNA: TGTGCCAGCAGCTTACCCGGACAGGGGGTCGGGGAGCAGTACTTC; CDR3 protein: CASSLPGQGVGEQYF; J gene: TRBJ2-7; D gene: TRBD1; clone size: NA; V gene: TRBV7-9
CDR3 DNA: TGTGCCAGCAGCCCCGGACTAGCTATCGACAATGAGCAGTTCTTC; CDR3 protein: CASSPGLAIDNEQFF; J gene: TRBJ2-1; D gene: TRBD2; clone size: NA; V gene: TRBV7-9
CDR3 DNA: TGTGCCAGCAGCGTGGCTAAACCGGGACAGGGTTTATCTGGGGCCAACGTCCTGACTTTC; CDR3 protein: CASSVAKPGQGLSGANVLTF; J gene: TRBJ2-6; D gene: TRBD1; clone size: NA; V gene: TRBV9
CDR3 DNA: TGTGCCAGCCGAGGGAGGGGCACTGAAGCTTTCTTT; CDR3 protein: CASRGRGTEAFF; J gene: TRBJ1-1; D gene: NA; clone size: NA; V gene: TRBV19
CDR3 DNA: TGTGCCAGCAGTTTATGGGGTTTAGGGGTTGGGGCCAACGTCCTGACTTTC; CDR3 protein: CASSLWGLGVGANVLTF; J gene: TRBJ2-6; D gene: NA; clone size: NA; V gene: TRBV28
CDR3 DNA: TGCGCCAGCAGCCAAGGGAGGGCAGACCTCACTGAAGCTTTCTTT; CDR3 protein: CASSQGRADLTEAFF; J gene: TRBJ1-1; D gene: NA; clone size: NA; V gene: TRBV4-1
CDR3 DNA: TGTGCCAGTAGGGCCACCGGGACAGGCTTCACAGATACGCAGTATTTT; CDR3 protein: CASRATGTGFTDTQYF; J gene: TRBJ2-3; D gene: TRBD1; clone size: NA; V gene: TRBV19
CDR3 DNA: TGCGCCAGCAGTCGGGACAGCTCCTATAATTCACCCCTCCACTTT; CDR3 protein: CASSRDSSYNSPLHF; J gene: TRBJ1-6; D gene: TRBD1; clone size: NA; V gene: TRBV5-1
CDR3 DNA: TGTGCCAGCAGTTATGGTACTATTGGCTACACCTTC; CDR3 protein: CASSYGTIGYTF; J gene: TRBJ1-2; D gene: NA; clone size: NA; V gene: TRBV6-6
CDR3 DNA: TGTGCCAGCAGCACGCTCGGCTCCTACGAGCAGTACTTC; CDR3 protein: CASSTLGSYEQYF; J gene: TRBJ2-7; D gene: NA; clone size: NA; V gene: TRBV5-5
CDR3 DNA: TGTGCCAGCAGTTACAGGAAGCGGGAGGGCCTTTATGTTGGAGATACGCAGTATTTT; CDR3 protein: CASSYRKREGLYVGDTQYF; J gene: TRBJ2-3; D gene: TRBD2; clone size: NA; V gene: TRBV6-2/TRBV6-3
CDR3 DNA: TGTGCCTGGAGGGGGGCAGGGGGAAGTGAAAAACTGTTTTTT; CDR3 protein: CAWRGAGGSEKLFF; J gene: TRBJ1-4; D gene: TRBD1; clone size: NA; V gene: TRBV30
CDR3 DNA: TGTGCCAGCAGCCCATTTTCAGGGGGGAGCTCCTATAATTCACCCCTCCACTTT; CDR3 protein: CASSPFSGGSSYNSPLHF; J gene: TRBJ1-6; D gene: TRBD1; clone size: few; V gene: TRBV5-6
CDR3 DNA: TGTGCCAGCAGCACCCTTGGTGCGCCACGGGAGCAGTTCTTC; CDR3 protein: CASSTLGAPREQFF; J gene: TRBJ2-1; D gene: NA; clone size: NA; V gene: TRBV7-2
CDR3 DNA: TGTGCCAGCTCACTATTCGGGTACGAGCAGTACTTC; CDR3 protein: CASSLFGYEQYF; J gene: TRBJ2-7; D gene: NA; clone size: NA; V gene: TRBV18
CDR3 DNA: TGTGCCAGCAGCTTAGGGGGACAGGGGAGTTCCTACAATGAGCAGTTCTTC; CDR3 protein: CASSLGGQGSSYNEQFF; J gene: TRBJ2-1; D gene: TRBD1; clone size: NA; V gene: TRBV7-6
CDR3 DNA: TGTGCCAGTAGTATCCAGGAAGCTCAGCCCCAGCATTTT; CDR3 protein: CASSIQEAQPQHF; J gene: TRBJ1-5; D gene: NA; clone size: NA; V gene: TRBV19
CDR3 DNA: TGTGCCAGCAGTCCAAGACAGCTAACTTTCTCCTACGAGCAGTACTTC; CDR3 protein: CASSPRQLTFSYEQYF; J gene: TRBJ2-7; D gene: NA; clone size: NA; V gene: TRBV27
CDR3 DNA: TGTGCCAGCAGCTCACTGACAGGGGGCCTTGGCTACACCTTC; CDR3 protein: CASSSLTGGLGYTF; J gene: TRBJ1-2; D gene: TRBD1; clone size: NA; V gene: TRBV7-9
CDR3 DNA: TGTGCCAGCAGCTACCGGCTACAGGGGGCGGACACTGAAGCTTTCTTT; CDR3 protein: CASSYRLQGADTEAFF; J gene: TRBJ1-1; D gene: TRBD1; clone size: few; V gene: TRBV11-2
CDR3 DNA: TGCGCCAGCACCCCACAGGGGAACTCCTACAATGAGCAGTTCTTC; CDR3 protein: CASTPQGNSYNEQFF; J gene: TRBJ2-1; D gene: TRBD1; clone size: NA; V gene: TRBV10-2
CDR3 DNA: TGTGCCAGCTCACCACCGCCAGGGTTTCGTGGCTACACCTTC; CDR3 protein: CASSPPPGFRGYTF; J gene: TRBJ1-2; D gene: NA; clone size: NA; V gene: TRBV18
CDR3 DNA: TGCGCCAGCAGCCTGAGGGGACACAGTAAAGGCGGTATTTCACCCCTCCACTTT; CDR3 protein: CASSLRGHSKGGISPLHF; J gene: TRBJ1-6; D gene: NA; clone size: NA; V gene: TRBV4-3
CDR3 DNA: TGTGCCAGCTCTCCGACAGGGGGAGATACGCAGTATTTT; CDR3 protein: CASSPTGGDTQYF; J gene: TRBJ2-3; D gene: TRBD1; clone size: NA; V gene: TRBV18
CDR3 DNA: TGCGCCAGCAGCACTAGCGGGGGGGCCGGGAATGAGCAGTTCTTC; CDR3 protein: CASSTSGGAGNEQFF; J gene: TRBJ2-1; D gene: TRBD2; clone size: NA; V gene: TRBV5-1
CDR3 DNA: TGTGCTAGCAGCTTAGACAGGGGGACTGAAGCTTTCTTT; CDR3 protein: CASSLDRGTEAFF; J gene: TRBJ1-1; D gene: TRBD1; clone size: NA; V gene: TRBV7-7
CDR3 DNA: TGTGCCAGCATTTCCACAGCCTCATCTGGAAACACCATATATTTT; CDR3 protein: CASISTASSGNTIYF; J gene: TRBJ1-3; D gene: NA; clone size: NA; V gene: TRBV6-5
CDR3 DNA: TGTGCCAGTAGTGTGCCCGGGATTAAAAATGGCTACACCTTC; CDR3 protein: CASSVPGIKNGYTF; J gene: TRBJ1-2; D gene: NA; clone size: NA; V gene: TRBV19
CDR3 DNA: TGTGCCAGCAGTTTTAAATCCCCGAGTTCACCCCTCCACTTT; CDR3 protein: CASSFKSPSSPLHF; J gene: TRBJ1-6; D gene: NA; clone size: NA; V gene: TRBV27
CDR3 DNA: TGTGCCAGCAGTACTAGCGGGGGTTCTAATGAGCAGTTCTTC; CDR3 protein: CASSTSGGSNEQFF; J gene: TRBJ2-1; D gene: TRBD2; clone size: NA; V gene: TRBV6-5
CDR3 DNA: TGTGCCAGCAGCGCGACAGGGAATAGCAATCAGCCCCAGCATTTT; CDR3 protein: CASSATGNSNQPQHF; J gene: TRBJ1-5; D gene: TRBD1; clone size: NA; V gene: TRBV7-2
CDR3 DNA: TGTGCTAGTGGTTTGGGGAGCTCTGGAAACACCATATATTTT; CDR3 protein: CASGLGSSGNTIYF; J gene: TRBJ1-3; D gene: NA; clone size: once; V gene: TRBV12-5
CDR3 DNA: TGTGCCAGCAGCTTAGCCGGGACAGGGACAGAGACCCAGTACTTC; CDR3 protein: CASSLAGTGTETQYF; J gene: TRBJ2-5; D gene: TRBD1; clone size: NA; V gene: TRBV7-2
CDR3 DNA: TGTGCCAGCAGCCTGGGACAGGGGTATGAAAAACTGTTTTTT; CDR3 protein: CASSLGQGYEKLFF; J gene: TRBJ1-4; D gene: TRBD1; clone size: NA; V gene: TRBV7-9
CDR3 DNA: TGTGCCAGCTCACCAAACAGGGGGGTCGATCAGCCCCAGCATTTT; CDR3 protein: CASSPNRGVDQPQHF; J gene: TRBJ1-5; D gene: TRBD1; clone size: NA; V gene: TRBV18
CDR3 DNA: TGTGCCAGCAGCTGGCTGGGACAGGACAATGAAAAACTGTTTTTT; CDR3 protein: CASSWLGQDNEKLFF; J gene: TRBJ1-4; D gene: TRBD1; clone size: NA; V gene: TRBV5-5
CDR3 DNA: TGTGCCAGTAGTATCTCGACTAGCCTGCCCAATGAGCAGTTCTTC; CDR3 protein: CASSISTSLPNEQFF; J gene: TRBJ2-1; D gene: TRBD2; clone size: NA; V gene: TRBV19
CDR3 DNA: TGTGCCAGCAGTTTGGGCACCTATCAGCCCCAGCATTTT; CDR3 protein: CASSLGTYQPQHF; J gene: TRBJ1-5; D gene: NA; clone size: NA; V gene: TRBV27
CDR3 DNA: TGTGCATCGCGGTCCGTGAACACCGGGGAGCTGTTTTTT; CDR3 protein: CASRSVNTGELFF; J gene: TRBJ2-2; D gene: NA; clone size: few; V gene: TRBV12-3/TRBV12-4
CDR3 DNA: TGTGCCACCAGGAAAATACAGGTCGCTAACTATGGCTACACCTTC; CDR3 protein: CATRKIQVANYGYTF; J gene: TRBJ1-2; D gene: NA; clone size: NA; V gene: TRBV10-3
CDR3 DNA: TGCGCCAGCAGCCAAGATTCCCAGGCCCACTATGGCTACACCTTC; CDR3 protein: CASSQDSQAHYGYTF; J gene: TRBJ1-2; D gene: NA; clone size: NA; V gene: TRBV4-3
CDR3 DNA: TGTGCCAGCAGCCTCAACAGCTATGGCTACACCTTC; CDR3 protein: CASSLNSYGYTF; J gene: TRBJ1-2; D gene: NA; clone size: NA; V gene: TRBV3-1/TRBV3-2
CDR3 DNA: TGTGCCTGGAGTCACAGTAACTATGGCTACACCTTC; CDR3 protein: CAWSHSNYGYTF; J gene: TRBJ1-2; D gene: NA; clone size: NA; V gene: TRBV30
CDR3 DNA: TGTGCCAGCAGCCCCAGGGGGCGAGGCTACACCTTC; CDR3 protein: CASSPRGRGYTF; J gene: TRBJ1-2; D gene: TRBD1; clone size: NA; V gene: TRBV3-1/TRBV3-2
CDR3 DNA: TGTGCCAGCAGTTTCGCGGGGGTTGAGCAGTTCTTC; CDR3 protein: CASSFAGVEQFF; J gene: TRBJ2-1; D gene: TRBD2; clone size: NA; V gene: TRBV27
CDR3 DNA: TGTGCCAGTATTGGCAGGGGGTGCACAGATACGCAGTATTTT; CDR3 protein: CASIGRGCTDTQYF; J gene: TRBJ2-3; D gene: TRBD1; clone size: NA; V gene: TRBV19
CDR3 DNA: TGTGCCAGCAGCTTAAGAGGAGCCGGGGCCAACGTCCTGACTTTC; CDR3 protein: CASSLRGAGANVLTF; J gene: TRBJ2-6; D gene: NA; clone size: once; V gene: TRBV11-1
CDR3 DNA: TGTGCCAGCAGTGGCGAATTAACTAGCTACGAGCAGTACTTC; CDR3 protein: CASSGELTSYEQYF; J gene: TRBJ2-7; D gene: NA; clone size: NA; V gene: TRBV2